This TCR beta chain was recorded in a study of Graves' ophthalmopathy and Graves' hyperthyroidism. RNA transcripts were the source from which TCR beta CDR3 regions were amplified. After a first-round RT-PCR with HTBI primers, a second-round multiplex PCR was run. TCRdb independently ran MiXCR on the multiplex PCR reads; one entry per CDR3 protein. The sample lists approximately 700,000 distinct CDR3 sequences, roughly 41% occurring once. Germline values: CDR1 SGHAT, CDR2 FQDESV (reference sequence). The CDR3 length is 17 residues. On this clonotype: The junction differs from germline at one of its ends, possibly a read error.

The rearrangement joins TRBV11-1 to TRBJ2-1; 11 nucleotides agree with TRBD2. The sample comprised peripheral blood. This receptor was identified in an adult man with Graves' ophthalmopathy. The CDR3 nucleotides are TGTGCCAGCAGCTCACTATTAGCGGGAGGGAGGAACAATGAGCGGTTCTTC. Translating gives CASSSLLAGGRNNERFF. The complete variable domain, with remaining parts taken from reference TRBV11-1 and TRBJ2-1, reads EAEVAQSPRYKITEKSQAVAFWCDPISGHATLYWYRQILGQGPELLVQFQDESVVDDSQLPKDRFSAERLKGVDSTLKIQPAELGDSAMYLCASSSLLAGGRNNERFFGPGTRLTVL.